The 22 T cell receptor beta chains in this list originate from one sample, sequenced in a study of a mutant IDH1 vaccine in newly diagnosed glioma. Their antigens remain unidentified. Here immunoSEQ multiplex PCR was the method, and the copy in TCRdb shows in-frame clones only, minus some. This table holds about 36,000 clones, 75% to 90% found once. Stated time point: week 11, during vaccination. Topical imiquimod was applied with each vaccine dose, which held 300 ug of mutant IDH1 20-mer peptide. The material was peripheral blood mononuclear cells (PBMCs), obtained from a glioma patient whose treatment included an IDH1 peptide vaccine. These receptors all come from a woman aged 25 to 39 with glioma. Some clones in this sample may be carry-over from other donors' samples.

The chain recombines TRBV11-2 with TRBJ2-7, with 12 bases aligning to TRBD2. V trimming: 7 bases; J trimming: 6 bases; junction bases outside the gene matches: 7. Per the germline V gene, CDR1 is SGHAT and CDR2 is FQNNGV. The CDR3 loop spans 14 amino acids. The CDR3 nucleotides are TGTGCCAGCACCCTAGCGGGAGGGCCGGGCGAGCAGTACTTC. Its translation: CASTLAGGPGEQYF.

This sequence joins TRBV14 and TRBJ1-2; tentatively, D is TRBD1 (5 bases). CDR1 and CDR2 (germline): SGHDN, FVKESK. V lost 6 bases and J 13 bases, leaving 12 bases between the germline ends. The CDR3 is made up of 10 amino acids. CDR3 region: CASSPGLCTF. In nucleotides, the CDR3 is TGTGCCAGCAGTCCGGGACTCTGCACCTTC.

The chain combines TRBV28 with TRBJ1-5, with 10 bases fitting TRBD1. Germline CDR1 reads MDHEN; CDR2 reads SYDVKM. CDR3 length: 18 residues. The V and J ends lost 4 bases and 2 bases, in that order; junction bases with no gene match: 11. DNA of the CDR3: TGTGCCAGCAGTTCCCCGACAGGGGGCAAGAGGGGCAATCAGCCCCAGCATTTT. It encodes CASSSPTGGKRGNQPQHF.

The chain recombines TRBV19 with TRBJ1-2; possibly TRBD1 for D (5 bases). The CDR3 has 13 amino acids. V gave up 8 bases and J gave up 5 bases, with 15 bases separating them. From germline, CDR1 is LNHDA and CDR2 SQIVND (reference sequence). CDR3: CASAWAGQYGYTF. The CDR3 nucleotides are TGTGCCAGTGCCTGGGCAGGGCAATATGGCTACACCTTC.

The CDR3: CASNHLGPHEQYF. The CDR3 coding sequence is TGTGCCAGCAACCACCTTGGACCCCACGAGCAGTACTTC. V and J are TRBV6-6 and TRBJ2-7; D call uncertain. Trimming left V 7 bases short and J 5 bases short, with 15 bases between. The CDR3 covers 13 residues. The germline gives CDR1 MNHNY, CDR2 SVGAGI (reference sequence).

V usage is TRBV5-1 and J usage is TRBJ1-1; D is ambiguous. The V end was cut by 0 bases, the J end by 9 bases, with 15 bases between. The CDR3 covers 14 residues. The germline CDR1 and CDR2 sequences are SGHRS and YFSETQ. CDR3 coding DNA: TGCGCCAGCAGCTTGGTTCTGGAGGACGACCAAGCTTTCTTT. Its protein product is CASSLVLEDDQAFF.

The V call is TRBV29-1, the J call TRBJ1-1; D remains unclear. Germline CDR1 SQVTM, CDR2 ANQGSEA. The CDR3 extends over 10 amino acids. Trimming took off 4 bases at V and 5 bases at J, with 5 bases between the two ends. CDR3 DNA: TGCAGCGTTGTCTTTACTGAAGCTTTCTTT. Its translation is CSVVFTEAFF.

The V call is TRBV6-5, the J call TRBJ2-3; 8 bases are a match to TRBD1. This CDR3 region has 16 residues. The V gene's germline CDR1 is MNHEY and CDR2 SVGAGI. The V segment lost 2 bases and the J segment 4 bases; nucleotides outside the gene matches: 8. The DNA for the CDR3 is TGTGCCAGCAGTTACGGGGCAGGGGGCATTTCAGATACGCAGTATTTT. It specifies CASSYGAGGISDTQYF.

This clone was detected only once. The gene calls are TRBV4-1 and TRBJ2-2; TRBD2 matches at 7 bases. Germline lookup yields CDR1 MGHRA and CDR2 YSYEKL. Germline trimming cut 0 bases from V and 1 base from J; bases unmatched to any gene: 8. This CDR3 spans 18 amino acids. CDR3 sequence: CASSQELRLAVNTGELFF. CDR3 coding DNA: TGCGCCAGCAGCCAAGAGCTTCGGCTAGCGGTGAACACCGGGGAGCTGTTTTTT.

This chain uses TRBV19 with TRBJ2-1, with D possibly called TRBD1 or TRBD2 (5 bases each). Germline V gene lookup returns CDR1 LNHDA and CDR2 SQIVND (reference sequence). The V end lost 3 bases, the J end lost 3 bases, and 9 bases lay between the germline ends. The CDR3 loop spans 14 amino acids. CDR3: CASSIGAGYNEQFF. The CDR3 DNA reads TGTGCCAGTAGTATTGGGGCGGGCTACAATGAGCAGTTCTTC.

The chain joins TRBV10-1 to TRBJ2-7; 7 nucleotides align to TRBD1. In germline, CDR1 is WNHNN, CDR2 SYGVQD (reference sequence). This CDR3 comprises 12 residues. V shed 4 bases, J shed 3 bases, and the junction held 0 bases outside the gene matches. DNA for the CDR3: TGCGCCAGCAGTGGGACAGGCTACGAGCAGTACTTC. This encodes CASSGTGYEQYF.

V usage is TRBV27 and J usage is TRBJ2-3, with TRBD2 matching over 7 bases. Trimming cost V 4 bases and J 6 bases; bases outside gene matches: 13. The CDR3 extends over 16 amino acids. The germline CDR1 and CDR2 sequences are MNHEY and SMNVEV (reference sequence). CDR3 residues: CASSSPPSGKGDTQYF. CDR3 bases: TGTGCCAGCAGTTCTCCCCCCAGCGGGAAAGGGGATACGCAGTATTTT.

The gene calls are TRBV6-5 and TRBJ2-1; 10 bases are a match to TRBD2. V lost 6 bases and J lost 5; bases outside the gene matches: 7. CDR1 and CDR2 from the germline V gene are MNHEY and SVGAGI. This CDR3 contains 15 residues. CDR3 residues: CASSPSSGSNNEQFF. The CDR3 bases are TGTGCCAGCAGCCCCTCTAGCGGGAGTAACAATGAGCAGTTCTTC.

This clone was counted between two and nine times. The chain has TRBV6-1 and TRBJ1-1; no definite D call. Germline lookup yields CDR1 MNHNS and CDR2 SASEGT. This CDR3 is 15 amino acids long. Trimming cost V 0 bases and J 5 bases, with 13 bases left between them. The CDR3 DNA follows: TGTGCCAGCAGTGAAGCTAGGACGGCCAGGACTGAAGCTTTCTTT. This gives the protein CASSEARTARTEAFF.

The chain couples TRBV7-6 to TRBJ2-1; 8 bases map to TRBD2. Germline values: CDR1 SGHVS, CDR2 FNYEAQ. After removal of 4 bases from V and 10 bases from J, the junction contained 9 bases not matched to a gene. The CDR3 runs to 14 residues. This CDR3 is CASSSIAGYGEQFF. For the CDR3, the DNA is TGTGCCAGCAGCTCTATAGCGGGATATGGGGAGCAGTTCTTC.

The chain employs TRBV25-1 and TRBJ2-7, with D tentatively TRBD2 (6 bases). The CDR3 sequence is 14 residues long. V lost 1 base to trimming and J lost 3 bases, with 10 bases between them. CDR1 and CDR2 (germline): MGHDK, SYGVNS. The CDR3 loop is CASSESSANYEQYF. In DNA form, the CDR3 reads TGTGCCAGCAGTGAATCTAGCGCGAACTACGAGCAGTACTTC.

CDR3 amino acids: CASSSSSGTYTDTQYF. The DNA for the CDR3 is TGCGCCAGCAGCTCCTCAAGCGGGACCTACACAGATACGCAGTATTTT. This chain connects TRBV5-1 to TRBJ2-3; 7 bases match TRBD2. The J segment lost 2 bases and the V segment lost 3 bases, leaving 9 bases of the junction unmatched. Looked up from germline, CDR1 is SGHRS and CDR2 is YFSETQ. The CDR3 is 16 amino acids.

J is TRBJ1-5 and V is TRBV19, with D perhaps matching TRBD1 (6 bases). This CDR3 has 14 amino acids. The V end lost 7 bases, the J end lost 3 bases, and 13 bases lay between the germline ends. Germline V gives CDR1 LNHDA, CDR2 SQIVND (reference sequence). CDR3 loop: CASNPGQPNQPQHF. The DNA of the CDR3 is TGTGCCAGTAACCCTGGACAGCCCAATCAGCCCCAGCATTTT.

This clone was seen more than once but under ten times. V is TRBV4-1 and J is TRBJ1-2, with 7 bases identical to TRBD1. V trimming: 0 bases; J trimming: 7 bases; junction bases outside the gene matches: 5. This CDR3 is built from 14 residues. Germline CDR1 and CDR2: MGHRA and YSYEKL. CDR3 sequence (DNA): TGCGCCAGCAGCCAAGAGACAGGGAGGGTTGGCTACACCTTC. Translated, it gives CASSQETGRVGYTF.

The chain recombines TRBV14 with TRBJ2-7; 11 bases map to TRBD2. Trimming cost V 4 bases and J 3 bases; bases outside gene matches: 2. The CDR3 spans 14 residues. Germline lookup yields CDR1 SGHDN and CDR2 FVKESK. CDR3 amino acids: CASSRGLAGYEQYF. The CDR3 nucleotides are TGTGCCAGCAGCCGCGGACTAGCGGGCTACGAGCAGTACTTC.

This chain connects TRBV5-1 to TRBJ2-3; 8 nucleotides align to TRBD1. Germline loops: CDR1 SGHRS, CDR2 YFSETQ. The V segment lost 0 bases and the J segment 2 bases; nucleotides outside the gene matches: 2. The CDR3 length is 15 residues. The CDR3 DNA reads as TGCGCCAGCAGCTTGGGACAGGGGTTCACAGATACGCAGTATTTT. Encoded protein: CASSLGQGFTDTQYF. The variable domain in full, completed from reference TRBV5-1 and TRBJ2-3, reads KAGVTQTPRYLIKTRGQQVTLSCSPISGHRSVSWYQQTPGQGLQFLFEYFSETQRNKGNFPGRFSGRQFSNSRSEMNVSTLELGDSALYLCASSLGQGFTDTQYFGPGTRLTVL.

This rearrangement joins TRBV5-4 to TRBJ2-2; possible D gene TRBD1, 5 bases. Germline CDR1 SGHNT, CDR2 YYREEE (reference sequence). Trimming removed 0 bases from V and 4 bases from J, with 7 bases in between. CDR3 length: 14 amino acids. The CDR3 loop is CASSLGQGTGELFF. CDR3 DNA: TGTGCCAGCAGCTTGGGGCAGGGCACCGGGGAGCTGTTTTTT.